The next 15 T cell receptor beta chains were all read from a single sample in a study of monozygotic twins with inflammatory bowel disease. TCRdb reprocessed the 5' RACE reads and reports one entry per CDR3 protein, with no DNA. The sample table sets out 400,000 to 500,000 distinct CDR3 sequences. Sequencing was done on a sample of blood. The receptors shown here come from a human donor with ulcerative colitis or Crohn's disease, or a healthy co-twin of an affected twin (not recorded which).

The V gene is TRBV7-2, the J gene TRBJ1-6; lacking DNA, the TRBD1 call made by TCRdb goes unchecked. Germline V gene sequence: CDR1 SGHTA, CDR2 FQGNSA. There are 13 residues in the CDR3. CDR3: CASSPGELRPLHF.

The chain joins TRBV30 to TRBJ1-5; TCRdb selects TRBD1, and the lack of DNA leaves this call unchecked. CDR1 is GTSNPN and CDR2 is SVGIG in the germline V gene (reference sequence). This CDR3 contains 13 residues. The chain's CDR3 is CAWTRGPGQPQHF.

The chain links TRBV20-1 to TRBJ2-1; TCRdb's D gene call, TRBD2, goes unchecked for lack of DNA. CDR3 length: 15 amino acids. Looked up from germline, CDR1 is DFQATT and CDR2 is SNEGSKA (reference sequence). The CDR3 is CSAREWTRVSNEQFF.

The rearrangement joins TRBV20-1 to TRBJ1-3. CDR1 and CDR2 (germline): DFQATT, SNEGSKA (reference sequence). This CDR3 spans 12 amino acids. CDR3 sequence: CSAVLAGNTIYF.

The genes are TRBV9 and TRBJ2-1. The CDR3 extends over 16 amino acids. CDR1 is SGDLS and CDR2 is YYNGEE in the germline V gene. CDR3 amino acids: CASSVESSTSYNEQFF.

The CDR3: CASKTKGPSWGQSPEETQYF. This chain uses TRBV14 with TRBJ2-5; lacking DNA, the TRBD2 call made by TCRdb goes unchecked. The CDR3 is made up of 20 amino acids. Germline V gene data show CDR1 as SGHDN and CDR2 as FVKESK.

The chain joins TRBV29-1 to TRBJ1-2; TCRdb calls TRBD1, which cannot be checked without DNA. CDR1 and CDR2 from the germline V gene are SQVTM and ANQGSEA. The CDR3 covers 13 residues. This CDR3 is CSSYTGTDYGYTF. The complete variable domain, with remaining parts taken from reference TRBV29-1 and TRBJ1-2, reads SAVISQKPSRDICQRGTSLTIQCQVDSQVTMMFWYRQQPGQSLTLIATANQGSEATYESGFVIDKFPISRPNLTFSTLTVSNMSPEDSSIYLCSSYTGTDYGYTFGSGTRLTVV.

This chain joins TRBV2 and TRBJ2-7. The germline CDR1 and CDR2 sequences are SNHLY and FYNNEI. The CDR3 runs 13 residues. CDR3: CASLRTGPNEQYF.

The chain joins TRBV7-2 to TRBJ2-1; the TCRdb call, TRBD1, lacks DNA for checking. The CDR3 is 15 amino acids. CDR1 is SGHTA and CDR2 is FQGNSA in the germline V gene. The CDR3 is CASSLGGGINHEQFF.

The V call is TRBV27, the J call TRBJ2-5; TCRdb picks TRBD1, but there is no DNA to check that call. Germline assignment: CDR1 MNHEY and CDR2 SMNVEV (reference sequence). The CDR3 contains 14 residues. CDR3 in amino acids: CASSWGQGLETQYF.

The genes are TRBV12-3 or TRBV12-4 and TRBJ2-2; lacking DNA, the TRBD2 call made by TCRdb goes unchecked. CDR3 length: 15 amino acids. The CDR3 loop reads CASSFLAGGLGELFF.

The chain couples TRBV3-1 to TRBJ1-2; the TCRdb D gene call, TRBD1, has no DNA to confirm it. Germline V lookup: CDR1 LGHDT, CDR2 YNNKEL (reference sequence). The CDR3 covers 16 residues. CDR3 residues: CASSQGLGGTGDGYTF.

This chain joins TRBV27 and TRBJ1-3. Germline CDR1 MNHEY, CDR2 SMNVEV (reference sequence). The CDR3 is 14 residues long. CDR3 region: CASSNWGGGNTIYF.

This chain joins TRBV4-1 and TRBJ2-7; as DNA is missing, the TRBD1 call by TCRdb cannot be tested. Germline V lookup: CDR1 MGHRA, CDR2 YSYEKL. The CDR3 has 16 amino acids. The CDR3 sequence: CASSPRALTGSYEQYF.

The chain joins TRBV11-2 to TRBJ2-1; TCRdb indicates TRBD2, and absent DNA this call remains unverified. Per germline, CDR1 SGHAT and CDR2 FQNNGV. The CDR3 covers 19 residues. The CDR3 is CASSEGVAGGPSFYNEQFF.